The 8 T cell receptor beta chains in this list originate from one sample, sequenced in a study of early T cells in non-severe SARS-CoV-2 infection. TCRdb passed the 5' RACE reads through MiXCR, listing each CDR3 protein once. The sample consists of tens of thousands of distinct CDR3 sequences, around 5% of them appearing once. Material for sequencing was whole blood. These receptors were taken from an adult who was a healthcare worker with PCR-confirmed SARS-CoV-2 infection or an uninfected control (not recorded which).

The chain uses TRBV2 and TRBJ2-1, with TRBD2 identical over 9 bases. Germline V gene lookup returns CDR1 SNHLY and CDR2 FYNNEI. This CDR3 region has 15 residues. V gave up 6 bases and J gave up 10 bases; unmatched junction bases: 13. CDR3 protein: CASRISGGRGGEQFF. DNA for the CDR3: TGTGCCAGCAGGATTAGCGGGGGTAGGGGAGGCGAGCAGTTCTTC.

In this sample, this clonotype turned up a few times. This chain connects TRBV10-3 to TRBJ1-1; 9 bases are a match to TRBD1. Germline V gene lookup returns CDR1 ENHRY and CDR2 SYGVKD. This CDR3 is built from 16 residues. V dropped 0 bases and J dropped 7; count of bases not matched to a gene: 9. CDR3 coding DNA: TGTGCCATCAGTGAGTCGTCCGGGACAGGGTCACGTGAAGCTTTCTTT. Translating it yields CAISESSGTGSREAFF.

This clonotype occurred many times. CDR3 loop: CACRTAEKLFF. DNA of the CDR3: TGTGCCTGCCGGACGGCTGAAAAACTGTTTTTT. This sequence joins TRBV30 and TRBJ1-4; no definite D call. The germline V and J ends were trimmed by 6 bases and 7 bases, with 9 bases remaining between them. From germline, CDR1 is GTSNPN and CDR2 SVGIG (reference sequence). CDR3 length equals 11 residues.

The V gene is TRBV5-1, the J gene TRBJ1-1; no clear D gene. The germline V gene encodes CDR1 SGHRS and CDR2 YFSETQ. V was clipped by 2 bases and J by 1 base, with 6 bases between them. The CDR3 has 13 residues. The CDR3 loop reads CASSFQRNTEAFF. The CDR3 coding sequence is TGCGCCAGCAGCTTTCAGAGGAACACTGAAGCTTTCTTT.

This chain connects TRBV7-3 to TRBJ2-1; D is perhaps TRBD1 or TRBD2 (5 bases each). CDR1 and CDR2 from the germline V gene are SGHTA and FQGTGA. V lost 5 bases and J lost 8, with 19 bases in between. CDR3 length equals 15 residues. CDR3 in amino acids: CASSLLGPKSDEQFF. In nucleotides, the CDR3 is TGTGCCAGCAGCCTACTGGGACCGAAAAGCGATGAGCAGTTCTTC. Looking up the rest from reference TRBV7-3 and TRBJ2-1 gives the full variable domain: GAGVSQTPSNKVTEKGKYVELRCDPISGHTALYWYRQSLGQGPEFLIYFQGTGAADDSGLPNDRFFAVRPEGSVSTLKIQRTERGDSAVYLCASSLLGPKSDEQFFGPGTRLTVL.

This clonotype appeared a few times. The V call is TRBV7-2, the J call TRBJ2-3; weak D call: TRBD1 (6 bases). The germline gives CDR1 SGHTA, CDR2 FQGNSA. CDR3 length: 16 amino acids. V dropped 5 bases and J dropped 4 bases, with 19 bases sitting between them. CDR3 residues: CASSPGPGPGADTQYF. The CDR3 bases are TGTGCCAGCAGCCCCGGCCCAGGGCCAGGGGCAGATACGCAGTATTTT. Full variable domain (remainder filled in from reference TRBV7-2 and TRBJ2-3): GAGVSQSPSNKVTEKGKDVELRCDPISGHTALYWYRQSLGQGLEFLIYFQGNSAPDKSGLPSDRFSAERTGGSVSTLTIQRTQQEDSAVYLCASSPGPGPGADTQYFGPGTRLTVL.

The genes are TRBV3-1 and TRBJ2-6, with 9 bases aligning to TRBD1. The V gene end was trimmed by 6 bases and the J gene end by 0 bases; junction bases not matched to a gene: 6. The CDR3 contains 17 residues. Germline lookup yields CDR1 LGHDT and CDR2 YNNKEL (reference sequence). CDR3 amino acids: CASRTGGLSSGANVLTF. In nucleotides, the CDR3 is TGTGCCAGCAGGACAGGGGGTTTAAGCTCTGGGGCCAACGTCCTGACTTTC.

This clonotype has at least ten counts. V is TRBV29-1 and J is TRBJ2-2; no definite D call. CDR3 length: 10 residues. V was clipped by 7 bases and J by 6 bases, with 6 bases between them. Germline lookup yields CDR1 SQVTM and CDR2 ANQGSEA. The CDR3 loop is CSGGSGELFF. CDR3 bases: TGCAGCGGGGGTTCCGGGGAGCTGTTTTTT.